This T cell receptor beta chain was retrieved from a study of blood T cell repertoires in COVID-19. The CDR3 extends over 14 amino acids. Germline CDR1 is GTSNPN and CDR2 is SVGIG (reference sequence). J was trimmed by 0 bases and V by 4 bases; bases with no gene match: 3. The repertoire was sequenced with immunoSEQ multiplex PCR; TCRdb's copy has only in-frame clones and lacks some. The sample lists about 220,000 clones, around 84% seen once, with roughly 5.3% in the top ten. This receptor was identified in an older woman who had recovered from COVID-19. What was sequenced was peripheral blood. The chain combines TRBV30 with TRBJ2-1, with TRBD1 matching 7 bases. For the CDR3, the DNA is TGTGCCTGGATAGGGGGCTACTCCTACAATGAGCAGTTCTTC. This encodes CAWIGGYSYNEQFF.